These T cell receptor beta chains were read from a single sample in a study of human T cells and chemical hapten exposure. TCRdb redid the calling of the RACE reads with MiXCR, one entry per CDR3 protein. The data show over 30,000 distinct CDR3 sequences, roughly 7.6% seen once. Source: whole blood, taken in connection with sensitization to the hapten diphenylcyclopropenone (DPC). These receptors were taken from a woman aged 50 to 60 with alopecia areata. Some clones in this sample may be carry-over from other donors' samples. Each CDR3 is given with its conserved first and last residue. The order of the fields is D gene, J gene, clone size, V gene, CDR3 DNA, CDR3 protein. The D gene is left open where the match is weak. The size entry is marked missing in some rows and otherwise reads once, few, many or a size class.

D gene: TRBD1; J gene: TRBJ1-1; clone size: many; V gene: TRBV19; CDR3 DNA: TGTGCCAGTAGTCCCCGAGACAGGGGTAGGTACACTGAAGCTTTCTTT; CDR3 protein: CASSPRDRGRYTEAFF
D gene: NA; J gene: TRBJ2-7; clone size: many; V gene: TRBV10-3; CDR3 DNA: TGTGCCATCAGTGAACAGGCCTACGAGCAGTACTTC; CDR3 protein: CAISEQAYEQYF
D gene: NA; J gene: TRBJ1-1; clone size: many; V gene: TRBV3-1; CDR3 DNA: TGTGCCAGCAGGGCAGCGGACAGGAACACTGAAGCTTTCTTT; CDR3 protein: CASRAADRNTEAFF
D gene: TRBD1; J gene: TRBJ1-2; clone size: few; V gene: TRBV29-1; CDR3 DNA: TGCAGCGTTGCCGCAGGGGGCGCGGGCTATGGCTACACCTTC; CDR3 protein: CSVAAGGAGYGYTF
D gene: NA; J gene: TRBJ2-2; clone size: many; V gene: TRBV12-3/TRBV12-4; CDR3 DNA: TGTGCCAGCAGTTCCCCAGGGTCCCTGAATACCGGGGAGCTGTTTTTT; CDR3 protein: CASSSPGSLNTGELFF
D gene: TRBD1; J gene: TRBJ1-5; clone size: many; V gene: TRBV2; CDR3 DNA: TGTGCCAGCACCCTCCGGACAGGGGTTCGTCAGCCCCAGCATTTT; CDR3 protein: CASTLRTGVRQPQHF
D gene: NA; J gene: TRBJ2-5; clone size: few; V gene: TRBV4-1; CDR3 DNA: TGCGCCAGCAGCTTCCAGGCGGCCCAAGAGACCCAGTACTTC; CDR3 protein: CASSFQAAQETQYF
D gene: NA; J gene: TRBJ1-1; clone size: few; V gene: TRBV6-6; CDR3 DNA: TGTGCCAGCAGGCCTCCGGGCCAAAACACTGAAGCTTTCTTT; CDR3 protein: CASRPPGQNTEAFF
D gene: TRBD1; J gene: TRBJ1-5; clone size: many; V gene: TRBV6-1; CDR3 DNA: TGTGCCAGCAGTGGGACAGGGGAACAGCCCCAGCATTTT; CDR3 protein: CASSGTGEQPQHF
D gene: NA; J gene: TRBJ2-4; clone size: once; V gene: TRBV9; CDR3 DNA: TGTGCCAGCGGCGTGGACTTTTCGCTAGCCAAAAACATTCAGTACTTC; CDR3 protein: CASGVDFSLAKNIQYF
D gene: NA; J gene: TRBJ2-7; clone size: few; V gene: TRBV21-1; CDR3 DNA: TGTGCCAGCAGCAAGGTCGGCCGGGACTGGCACTCCTACGAGCAGTACTTC; CDR3 protein: CASSKVGRDWHSYEQYF
D gene: NA; J gene: TRBJ2-3; clone size: few; V gene: TRBV30; CDR3 DNA: TGTGCCTGGAGTGTAAGCACAGATACGCAGTATTTT; CDR3 protein: CAWSVSTDTQYF
D gene: NA; J gene: TRBJ1-5; clone size: few; V gene: TRBV7-9; CDR3 DNA: TGTGCCAGCAGCTTAGGTCAAGGATTGGGCAATCAGCCCCAGCATTTT; CDR3 protein: CASSLGQGLGNQPQHF
D gene: NA; J gene: TRBJ1-1; clone size: many; V gene: TRBV7-6; CDR3 DNA: TGTGCCAGCAGCCCAACGGGGCTCCAAGCTTTCTTT; CDR3 protein: CASSPTGLQAFF
D gene: NA; J gene: TRBJ2-2; clone size: many; V gene: TRBV2; CDR3 DNA: TGTGCCAGCAGTATCTCCTTTTCTGGAAACACCGGGGAGCTGTTTTTT; CDR3 protein: CASSISFSGNTGELFF
D gene: NA; J gene: TRBJ1-1; clone size: many; V gene: TRBV18; CDR3 DNA: TGTGCCAGCTCACCTCGAGGAGTTAAGAACACTGAAGCTTTCTTT; CDR3 protein: CASSPRGVKNTEAFF
D gene: TRBD1; J gene: TRBJ1-5; clone size: many; V gene: TRBV11-3; CDR3 DNA: TGTGCCAGCAGCTTGTCCCGGGACAGGCTCAATCAGCCCCAGCATTTT; CDR3 protein: CASSLSRDRLNQPQHF
D gene: TRBD1; J gene: TRBJ1-5; clone size: many; V gene: TRBV3-1; CDR3 DNA: TGTGCCAGCAGCCAAGGGACAGGGGCCGCCAATCAGCCCCAGCATTTT; CDR3 protein: CASSQGTGAANQPQHF
D gene: NA; J gene: TRBJ2-1; clone size: many; V gene: TRBV11-2; CDR3 DNA: TGTGCCAGCAGCTTCGGACCAAACCTGGGGAATGAGCAGTTCTTC; CDR3 protein: CASSFGPNLGNEQFF
D gene: NA; J gene: TRBJ1-5; clone size: many; V gene: TRBV29-1; CDR3 DNA: TGCAGCGTCGCCACAGGGTCGGATCAGCCCCAGCATTTT; CDR3 protein: CSVATGSDQPQHF
D gene: NA; J gene: TRBJ1-4; clone size: NA; V gene: TRBV10-3; CDR3 DNA: TGTGCCATCACCGGGCAGCTTAATGAAAAACTGTTTTTT; CDR3 protein: CAITGQLNEKLFF
D gene: NA; J gene: TRBJ2-3; clone size: many; V gene: TRBV5-6; CDR3 DNA: TGTGCCAGCAGCTTCCGGTACACAGATACGCAGTATTTT; CDR3 protein: CASSFRYTDTQYF
D gene: TRBD2; J gene: TRBJ2-1; clone size: many; V gene: TRBV12-3/TRBV12-4; CDR3 DNA: TGTGCCAGCAGTTTCGAGACTAGCAAAAATGAGCAGTTCTTC; CDR3 protein: CASSFETSKNEQFF
D gene: NA; J gene: TRBJ2-3; clone size: NA; V gene: TRBV7-2; CDR3 DNA: TGTGCCAGCAGCTTTAACACAGATACGCAGTATTTT; CDR3 protein: CASSFNTDTQYF
D gene: NA; J gene: TRBJ2-7; clone size: many; V gene: TRBV7-7; CDR3 DNA: TGTGCTAGCAGTACGGACGTCCGGGGCGAGCAGTACTTC; CDR3 protein: CASSTDVRGEQYF
D gene: NA; J gene: TRBJ2-7; clone size: NA; V gene: TRBV18; CDR3 DNA: TGTGCCAGCTCACCACCTGTACAGGCAACCCCCTACGAGCAGTACTTC; CDR3 protein: CASSPPVQATPYEQYF
D gene: NA; J gene: TRBJ1-6; clone size: many; V gene: TRBV7-6; CDR3 DNA: TGTGCCAGCAGCTTAGTCGAATCCTATAATTCACCCCTCCACTTT; CDR3 protein: CASSLVESYNSPLHF
D gene: NA; J gene: TRBJ2-1; clone size: many; V gene: TRBV11-2; CDR3 DNA: TGTGCCAGCAGCTTCGGGCAGGGTCATGAGCAGTTCTTC; CDR3 protein: CASSFGQGHEQFF
D gene: NA; J gene: TRBJ2-5; clone size: many; V gene: TRBV18; CDR3 DNA: TGTGCCAGCTCACATGGGCAGGGAGGAGAGACCCAGTACTTC; CDR3 protein: CASSHGQGGETQYF
D gene: NA; J gene: TRBJ1-6; clone size: many; V gene: TRBV27; CDR3 DNA: TGTGCCAGCAGTCCCCTTAATTCACCCCTCCACTTT; CDR3 protein: CASSPLNSPLHF
D gene: TRBD1; J gene: TRBJ1-3; clone size: NA; V gene: TRBV7-2; CDR3 DNA: TGTGCCAGCAGCCCGGACAGGTCTGGAAACACCATATATTTT; CDR3 protein: CASSPDRSGNTIYF
D gene: NA; J gene: TRBJ2-5; clone size: NA; V gene: TRBV29-1; CDR3 DNA: TGCAGCGTTAGCACGGAGACCCAGTACTTC; CDR3 protein: CSVSTETQYF
D gene: NA; J gene: TRBJ2-7; clone size: many; V gene: TRBV18; CDR3 DNA: TGTGCCAGCTCGCCTTTCAGAAACTCCTACGAGCAGTACTTC; CDR3 protein: CASSPFRNSYEQYF
D gene: TRBD1; J gene: TRBJ1-3; clone size: many; V gene: TRBV10-2; CDR3 DNA: TGCGCCAGCAGTAAGGACAGGGCTGGAAACACCATATATTTT; CDR3 protein: CASSKDRAGNTIYF
D gene: NA; J gene: TRBJ1-4; clone size: few; V gene: TRBV29-1; CDR3 DNA: TGCAGCGCCGGAATGGGAAATGAAAAACTGTTTTTT; CDR3 protein: CSAGMGNEKLFF
D gene: TRBD1; J gene: TRBJ2-5; clone size: many; V gene: TRBV27; CDR3 DNA: TGTGCCAGCAGGCGAAACAGGGGGCTAGAGACCCAGTACTTC; CDR3 protein: CASRRNRGLETQYF
D gene: NA; J gene: TRBJ2-3; clone size: few; V gene: TRBV18; CDR3 DNA: TGTGCCAGCTCACCGATGCGAACCGGGCCTAGCACAGATACGCAGTATTTT; CDR3 protein: CASSPMRTGPSTDTQYF
D gene: TRBD1; J gene: TRBJ1-5; clone size: NA; V gene: TRBV5-1; CDR3 DNA: TGCGCCAGCAGCTTGGCGGGACAGACTAATCAGCCCCAGCATTTT; CDR3 protein: CASSLAGQTNQPQHF